Shown below are 31 T cell receptor beta chains from a single sample sequenced in a study of blood T cells in healthy people across ages. Using a J-beta primer mix together with a sample-barcoded 5' primer, a second PCR was run for roughly 7 to 12 cycles. Each CDR3 protein gets one entry after TCRdb re-called the 5' RACE reads with MiXCR. The repertoire has around 1.5 million distinct CDR3 sequences, around 39% of them found once; the top ten carry 6.5% to 10%. The sequenced sample consisted of blood. Every receptor here comes from a young woman in good health.

This clonotype was seen more than once but under ten times. V usage is TRBV7-9 and J usage is TRBJ1-6, with TRBD1 matching over 7 bases. The CDR3 spans 15 residues. V lost 4 bases, J lost 5 bases, and 5 bases stayed unmatched. Germline CDR1 is SEHNR and CDR2 is FQNEAQ (reference sequence). CDR3: CASSSRQGDNSPLHF. The CDR3 DNA reads TGTGCCAGCAGCTCACGACAGGGAGATAATTCACCCCTCCACTTT.

The chain couples TRBV29-1 to TRBJ2-1; no clear D gene. V lost 1 base and J lost 13, with 11 bases in between. The CDR3 runs 11 residues. The germline gives CDR1 SQVTM, CDR2 ANQGSEA. The chain's CDR3 is CSVEVAGTQFF. DNA of the CDR3: TGCAGCGTTGAAGTTGCAGGTACCCAGTTCTTC.

CDR3 nucleotide sequence: TGTGCCAGCAGACCAGGGCGTCTAATCTCTGAAGCTTTCTTT. This sequence encodes CASRPGRLISEAFF. The V call is TRBV6-5, the J call TRBJ1-1; a weak D match, TRBD1 (5 bases). Between the trimmed V and J ends, which lost 6 bases and 6 bases, there was a span of 17 bases. The CDR3 consists of 14 residues. Germline V gene lookup returns CDR1 MNHEY and CDR2 SVGAGI.

A few counts support this clonotype. J is TRBJ2-1 and V is TRBV20-1; D may be TRBD2 (6 bases). Between the trimmed V and J ends, which lost 6 bases and 6 bases, there was a span of 21 bases. Germline loops: CDR1 DFQATT, CDR2 SNEGSKA (reference sequence). The CDR3 is 15 amino acids. For the CDR3, the DNA is TGCAGTGCCATCACGGACGGGACTTTAGTCAATGAGCAGTTCTTC. As protein: CSAITDGTLVNEQFF.

Points on this clonotype: This may come from a read error, since a much larger clone is one base off. This chain links TRBV6-1 with TRBJ1-2, with 9 bases fitting TRBD1. The ends lost 6 bases at V and 0 bases at J; junction bases unmatched: 8. CDR1 is MNHNS and CDR2 is SASEGT in the germline V gene. This CDR3 is built from 16 residues. DNA for the CDR3: TGTGCCAGCAGGGATGGACAGGGGATCGCTAACTATGGCTACACCTTC. This translates into CASRDGQGIANYGYTF.

This clonotype was found many times. CDR3 coding DNA: TGTGCCAGCAGGGCTAGCGGGAGCTCCTACAATGAGCAGTTCTTC. Amino acid sequence: CASRASGSSYNEQFF. The V call is TRBV2, the J call TRBJ2-1, with 10 nucleotides matching TRBD2. The V gene's germline CDR1 is SNHLY and CDR2 FYNNEI. Trimming removed 6 bases from V and 0 bases from J; junction bases left unmatched: 2. The CDR3 has 15 amino acids.

V is TRBV5-1 and J is TRBJ2-1; D is undetermined. Germline CDR1 is SGHRS and CDR2 is YFSETQ. The CDR3 sequence is 15 residues long. Trimming took 0 bases from V and 8 from J, leaving 15 bases between them. The CDR3 sequence: CASSLVASAPHEQFF. The CDR3 DNA is TGCGCCAGCAGCTTGGTGGCGTCAGCCCCCCATGAGCAGTTCTTC. The complete variable domain, with remaining parts taken from reference TRBV5-1 and TRBJ2-1, reads KAGVTQTPRYLIKTRGQQVTLSCSPISGHRSVSWYQQTPGQGLQFLFEYFSETQRNKGNFPGRFSGRQFSNSRSEMNVSTLELGDSALYLCASSLVASAPHEQFFGPGTRLTVL.

This chain uses TRBV6-5 with TRBJ2-1; D is possibly TRBD1 (6 bases). Germline CDR1 MNHEY, CDR2 SVGAGI. V gave up 4 bases and J gave up 0 bases, with 16 bases separating them. CDR3 length: 17 amino acids. The CDR3 loop reads CASSLGAGTSSYNEQFF. Written as DNA, the CDR3 is TGTGCCAGCAGTTTGGGGGCCGGGACGAGCTCCTACAATGAGCAGTTCTTC.

This clonotype was found a few times. This sequence joins TRBV28 and TRBJ2-7; D call uncertain. V dropped 4 bases and J dropped 6 bases, with 16 bases sitting between them. Per the germline V gene, CDR1 is MDHEN and CDR2 is SYDVKM. The CDR3 loop spans 14 amino acids. The DNA for the CDR3 is TGTGCCAGCAGTTCCACCCCTGGGTTTATCGAGCAGTACTTC. Protein: CASSSTPGFIEQYF.

This clonotype came up once. The rearrangement uses TRBV10-3 and TRBJ2-5; weak D call: TRBD2 (5 bases). This CDR3 is 12 amino acids long. Germline CDR1 and CDR2: ENHRY and SYGVKD. The V end was cut by 5 bases, the J end by 12 bases, with 16 bases between. For the CDR3, the DNA is TGTGCCATCAGTCATACTAGTGAAAAAAAGTACTTC. Amino acids: CAISHTSEKKYF.

J is TRBJ2-1 and V is TRBV10-3, with 8 bases aligning to TRBD2. The assigned J gene may be wrong: the sequence end matches TRBJ2-7 better. Germline V gene sequence: CDR1 ENHRY, CDR2 SYGVKD. The CDR3 has 16 residues. The CDR3 region has the DNA TGTGCCATCAGTGCTTATCTAGCGGGTGTCTACAATGAGCAGTACTTC. This encodes CAISAYLAGVYNEQYF.

A few counts support this clonotype. V usage is TRBV7-6 and J usage is TRBJ1-6, with TRBD1 as a possible D gene (5 bases). This CDR3 is 15 amino acids long. The V gene's germline CDR1 is SGHVS and CDR2 FNYEAQ. The V and J ends lost 4 bases and 3 bases respectively, with 10 bases between them. The CDR3 region has the DNA TGTGCCAGCAGCTCTAACCAGGGCTATAATTCACCCCTCCACTTT. Translation gives CASSSNQGYNSPLHF.

This CDR3 is CASSGSGQGAGETQYF. The CDR3 bases are TGTGCCAGCAGTGGCTCGGGACAGGGGGCGGGAGAGACCCAGTACTTC. The chain combines TRBV2 with TRBJ2-5; 12 bases fit TRBD1. With 4 bases clipped from V and 4 bases from J, the junction kept 7 bases outside the gene matches. CDR3 length: 16 amino acids. CDR1 is SNHLY, CDR2 FYNNEI, per germline.

The chain has TRBV7-8 and TRBJ2-7; maybe TRBD2 (5 bases). CDR1 SGHVS and CDR2 FQNEAQ come from the germline V gene. CDR3 length: 17 amino acids. V dropped 0 bases and J dropped 2 bases, with 17 bases sitting between them. DNA of the CDR3: TGTGCCAGCAGCTTAGCGCCCAGCATGGCCGGGGCCTACGAGCAGTACTTC. Translated, it gives CASSLAPSMAGAYEQYF.

The gene calls are TRBV12-5 and TRBJ2-5, with 10 bases aligning to TRBD1. The CDR3 runs to 15 residues. With 2 bases clipped from V and 11 bases from J, the junction kept 11 bases outside the gene matches. The germline V gene encodes CDR1 LGHNT and CDR2 FRNRAP. The CDR3 nucleotides are TGTGCTAGTGGTTTGAGCGGGACAGGGGCGAATGAGCAGTACTTC. It translates to CASGLSGTGANEQYF. Variable domain in full (rest from reference TRBV12-5 and TRBJ2-5): DARVTQTPRHKVTEMGQEVTMRCQPILGHNTVFWYRQTMMQGLELLAYFRNRAPLDDSGMPKDRFSAEMPDATLATLKIQPSEPRDSAVYFCASGLSGTGANEQYFGPGTRLLVL.

The chain uses TRBV19 and TRBJ2-5; 8 positions match TRBD2. The CDR3 loop spans 14 amino acids. CDR1 is LNHDA and CDR2 is SQIVND in the germline V gene (reference sequence). The junction had 9 bases not matched to a gene; V was cut back by 4 bases and J by 8 bases. DNA of the CDR3: TGTGCCAGTAGTAGAGGCGGGGGGCTCTCAACCCAGTACTTC. Its protein is CASSRGGGLSTQYF.

The chain is built from TRBV3-1 and TRBJ1-6, with a tentative D call TRBD1 (5 bases). Trimming pared 4 bases from V and 7 bases from J, leaving 14 bases between. Germline V gene sequence: CDR1 LGHDT, CDR2 YNNKEL (reference sequence). The length of the CDR3 is 15 residues. CDR3 in amino acids: CASSPSGTVNSPLHF. CDR3 coding DNA: TGTGCCAGCAGCCCGTCGGGGACGGTAAATTCACCCCTCCACTTT.

The chain has TRBV20-1 and TRBJ2-1; TRBD2 aligns across 12 bases. This CDR3 is built from 16 residues. The V and J ends lost 0 bases and 4 bases, in that order; junction bases with no gene match: 4. Germline CDR1 and CDR2: DFQATT and SNEGSKA (reference sequence). The CDR3 nucleotides read TGCAGTGCTAGAGAGCAGACTAGCGGGAGTTACAATGAGCAGTTCTTC. It translates to CSAREQTSGSYNEQFF.

This clonotype turned up a few times. The gene calls are TRBV25-1 and TRBJ2-3, with D unresolved. V was pared by 8 bases and J by 0 bases, with 15 bases between. CDR3 length: 15 amino acids. Germline V gene sequence: CDR1 MGHDK, CDR2 SYGVNS. For the CDR3, the DNA is TGTGCCAGCGGCGACGGAGAAGCGAGCACAGATACGCAGTATTTT. The encoded protein is CASGDGEASTDTQYF.

This clonotype was picked up a small number of times. The CDR3 coding sequence is TGTGCCAGCAGTTTTGGTCCTCACAATGAGCAGTTCTTC. Its translation is CASSFGPHNEQFF. The V and J genes are TRBV28 and TRBJ2-1; D is uncertain. CDR1 MDHEN and CDR2 SYDVKM come from the germline V gene. The CDR3 runs 13 residues. Trimming cost V 3 bases and J 5 bases, with 8 bases left between them.

Only one count was recorded for this clonotype. The chain has TRBV20-1 and TRBJ2-7, with no clear D. This CDR3 contains 13 residues. The germline CDR1 and CDR2 sequences are DFQATT and SNEGSKA (reference sequence). Trimming stripped 3 bases from V and 5 bases from J, with 14 bases between. The CDR3 here is CSASARLYDEQYF. The CDR3 bases are TGCAGTGCTAGCGCCAGGTTATACGACGAGCAGTACTTC.

A word on this clonotype: Possible read error: a much larger clone is one base away. This chain links TRBV7-2 with TRBJ1-1; D gene ambiguous. CDR1 and CDR2 from the germline V gene are SGHTA and FQGNSA. Trimming cost V 5 bases and J 2 bases, with 12 bases left between them. The CDR3 is 14 residues long. CDR3 in amino acids: CASSVGRGNTEAFF. DNA for the CDR3: TGTGCCAGCAGCGTCGGACGGGGAAACACTGAAGCTTTCTTT.

The rearrangement uses TRBV6-6 and TRBJ2-7; D not resolved. The J call could be wrong; TRBJ2-5 is a better fit for the DNA end. The germline CDR1 and CDR2 sequences are MNHNY and SVGAGI (reference sequence). The CDR3 is made up of 14 amino acids. The CDR3 DNA follows: TGTGCCAGCAGTCGAACAGCCCAGCAAGAGACCCAGTACTTC. Residues: CASSRTAQQETQYF.

J is TRBJ1-2 and V is TRBV27; D uncertain. CDR3 length equals 14 residues. V shed 1 base and J shed 8 bases, with 14 bases lying between them. Looked up from germline, CDR1 is MNHEY and CDR2 is SMNVEV (reference sequence). CDR3 sequence (DNA): TGTGCCAGCAGTTTATTAGGCACCGGATGGGGCTACACCTTC. This encodes CASSLLGTGWGYTF.

This clonotype was detected a few times. This chain links TRBV20-1 with TRBJ2-3; 12 nucleotides match TRBD2. V shed 1 base and J 2 bases; nucleotides not matched to a gene: 4. This CDR3 spans 16 amino acids. CDR1 is DFQATT, CDR2 SNEGSKA, per germline (reference sequence). The chain's CDR3 is CSARGASGGATDTQYF. As DNA, the CDR3 is TGCAGTGCTAGAGGGGCTAGCGGGGGGGCCACAGATACGCAGTATTTT.

This clonotype appeared a few times. The J gene is TRBJ2-3, the V gene TRBV28; TRBD2 matches at 9 bases. CDR1 is MDHEN and CDR2 is SYDVKM in the germline V gene. CDR3 length: 13 amino acids. V shed 8 bases, J shed 7 bases, and the junction held 7 bases outside the gene matches. The CDR3 reads CASGQRGENTQYF. CDR3 nucleotides: TGTGCCAGCGGGCAGCGGGGGGAAAATACGCAGTATTTT.

This clonotype showed up just once. The chain joins TRBV11-2 to TRBJ1-2, with D hard to call. Germline V gives CDR1 SGHAT, CDR2 FQNNGV. Trimming left V 2 bases short and J 8 bases short, with 12 bases between. The CDR3 loop spans 13 amino acids. CDR3 protein: CASSLIRTRGYTF. The CDR3 nucleotides are TGTGCCAGCAGCTTAATCCGGACCAGGGGCTACACCTTC. The whole variable domain, remainder taken from reference TRBV11-2 and TRBJ1-2, is EAGVAQSPRYKIIEKRQSVAFWCNPISGHATLYWYQQILGQGPKLLIQFQNNGVVDDSQLPKDRFSAERLKGVDSTLKIQPAKLEDSAVYLCASSLIRTRGYTFGSGTRLTVV.

This chain connects TRBV12-3 or TRBV12-4 to TRBJ2-5; 7 nucleotides align to TRBD2. The CDR3 extends over 14 amino acids. V shed 10 bases, J shed 4 bases, and the junction held 12 bases outside the gene matches. The CDR3 DNA reads as TGTGCCAACATTGGGGGGGGTTGGGGAGAGACCCAGTACTTC. Its translation is CANIGGGWGETQYF.

This chain links TRBV5-1 with TRBJ1-2; the D is unclear. Germline CDR1 SGHRS, CDR2 YFSETQ. Deletions cut 4 bases from V and 5 bases from J, with 12 bases between. The CDR3 consists of 13 residues. In DNA form, the CDR3 reads TGCGCCAGCAGCGTGGACGGGCCTTATGGCTACACCTTC. Its protein product is CASSVDGPYGYTF.

The chain joins TRBV5-1 to TRBJ2-7, with 9 bases identical to TRBD1. TRBJ2-5 matches the DNA end more closely, so the J call is doubtful. Germline CDR1 SGHRS, CDR2 YFSETQ. CDR3 length: 14 residues. CDR3 region: CASGPQDRGETQYF. CDR3 sequence (DNA): TGCGCCAGCGGACCTCAGGACAGGGGAGAGACCCAGTACTTC.

This clonotype was found a few times. This sequence joins TRBV4-2 and TRBJ1-6; D might be TRBD1 (6 bases). CDR1 and CDR2 from the germline V gene are LGHNA and YNFKEQ. The V end was cut by 1 base, the J end by 12 bases, with 13 bases between. The CDR3 loop spans 14 amino acids. CDR3 residues: CASSQGRDTEPLHF. CDR3 bases: TGTGCCAGCAGCCAAGGCCGGGACACAGAACCCCTCCACTTT.